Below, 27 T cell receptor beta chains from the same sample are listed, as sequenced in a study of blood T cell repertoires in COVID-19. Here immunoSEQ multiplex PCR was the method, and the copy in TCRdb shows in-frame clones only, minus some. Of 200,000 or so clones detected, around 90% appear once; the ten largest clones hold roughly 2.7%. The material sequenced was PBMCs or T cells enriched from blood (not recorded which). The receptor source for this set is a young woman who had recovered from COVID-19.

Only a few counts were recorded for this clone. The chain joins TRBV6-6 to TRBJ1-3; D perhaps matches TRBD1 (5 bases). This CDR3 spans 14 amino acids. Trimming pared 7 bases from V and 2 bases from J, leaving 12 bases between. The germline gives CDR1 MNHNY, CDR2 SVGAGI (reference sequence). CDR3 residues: CASKLRGTGNTIYF. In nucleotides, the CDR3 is TGTGCCAGCAAGCTAAGGGGAACTGGAAACACCATATATTTT.

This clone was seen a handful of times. CDR3: CASSYRPGISNTEAFF. CDR3 nucleotides: TGTGCCAGCAGTTACAGACCAGGGATTTCGAACACTGAAGCTTTCTTT. V is TRBV6-5 and J is TRBJ1-1, with D possibly matching TRBD1 (5 bases). The ends were cut back, 2 bases at V and 1 base at J, with 14 bases in the middle. CDR1 is MNHEY, CDR2 SVGAGI, per germline. The CDR3 spans 16 residues.

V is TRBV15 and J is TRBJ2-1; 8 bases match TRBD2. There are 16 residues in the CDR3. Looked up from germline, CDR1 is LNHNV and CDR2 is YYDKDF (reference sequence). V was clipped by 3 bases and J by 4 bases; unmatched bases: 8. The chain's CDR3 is CATSRRSGLGYNEQFF. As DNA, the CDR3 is TGTGCCACCAGCAGGCGGTCGGGACTAGGTTACAATGAGCAGTTCTTC.

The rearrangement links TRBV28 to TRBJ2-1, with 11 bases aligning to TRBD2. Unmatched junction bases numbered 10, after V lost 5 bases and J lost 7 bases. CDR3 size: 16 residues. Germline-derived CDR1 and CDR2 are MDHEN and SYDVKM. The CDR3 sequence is CASSKIASGGRNEQFF. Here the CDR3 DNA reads TGTGCCAGCAGTAAAATCGCTAGCGGGGGGAGGAATGAGCAGTTCTTC.

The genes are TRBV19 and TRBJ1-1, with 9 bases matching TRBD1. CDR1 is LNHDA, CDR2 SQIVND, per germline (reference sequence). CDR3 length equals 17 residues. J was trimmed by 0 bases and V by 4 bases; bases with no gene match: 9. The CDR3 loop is CASSRDREGPMNTEAFF. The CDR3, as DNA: TGTGCCAGTAGTAGGGACAGGGAGGGGCCCATGAACACTGAAGCTTTCTTT.

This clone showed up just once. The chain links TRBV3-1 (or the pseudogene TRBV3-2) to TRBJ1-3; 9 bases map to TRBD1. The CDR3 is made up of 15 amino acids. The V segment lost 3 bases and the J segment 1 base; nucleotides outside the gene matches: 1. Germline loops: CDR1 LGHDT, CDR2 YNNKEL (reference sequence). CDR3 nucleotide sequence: TGTGCCAGCAGCCAGACAGGGGGATCTGGAAACACCATATATTTT. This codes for CASSQTGGSGNTIYF.

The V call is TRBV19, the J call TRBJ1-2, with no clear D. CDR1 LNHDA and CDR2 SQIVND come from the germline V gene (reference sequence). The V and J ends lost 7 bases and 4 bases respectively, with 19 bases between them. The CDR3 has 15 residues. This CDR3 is CASTQANPASYGYTF. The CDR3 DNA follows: TGTGCCAGTACCCAGGCGAACCCTGCATCCTATGGCTACACCTTC.

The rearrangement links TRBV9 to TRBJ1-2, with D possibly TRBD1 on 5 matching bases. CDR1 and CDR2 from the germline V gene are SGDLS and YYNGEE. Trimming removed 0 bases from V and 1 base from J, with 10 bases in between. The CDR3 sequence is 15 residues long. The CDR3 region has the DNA TGTGCCAGCAGCGTAGTCTCGACAGTTAACTATGGCTACACCTTC. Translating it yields CASSVVSTVNYGYTF. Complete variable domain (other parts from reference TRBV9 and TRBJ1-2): DSGVTQTPKHLITATGQRVTLRCSPRSGDLSVYWYQQSLDQGLQFLIQYYNGEERAKGNILERFSAQQFPDLHSELNLSSLELGDSALYFCASSVVSTVNYGYTFGSGTRLTVV.

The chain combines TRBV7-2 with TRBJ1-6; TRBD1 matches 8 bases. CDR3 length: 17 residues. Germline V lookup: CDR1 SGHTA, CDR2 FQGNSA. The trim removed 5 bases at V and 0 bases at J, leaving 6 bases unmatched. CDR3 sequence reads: CASSERQGFSYNSPLHF. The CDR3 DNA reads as TGTGCCAGCAGCGAGAGACAGGGGTTCTCCTATAATTCACCCCTCCACTTT.

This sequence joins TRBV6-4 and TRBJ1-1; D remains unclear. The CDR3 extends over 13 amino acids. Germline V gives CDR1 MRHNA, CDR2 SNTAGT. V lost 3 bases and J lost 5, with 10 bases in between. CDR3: CASSERAETEAFF. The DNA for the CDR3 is TGTGCCAGCAGTGAGAGGGCAGAGACTGAAGCTTTCTTT.

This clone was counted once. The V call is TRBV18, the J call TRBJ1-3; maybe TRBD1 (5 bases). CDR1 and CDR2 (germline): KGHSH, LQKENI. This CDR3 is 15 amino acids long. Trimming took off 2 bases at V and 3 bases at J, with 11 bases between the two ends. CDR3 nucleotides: TGTGCCAGCTCACCATCAGGGTCTTATGGAAACACCATATATTTT. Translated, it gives CASSPSGSYGNTIYF.

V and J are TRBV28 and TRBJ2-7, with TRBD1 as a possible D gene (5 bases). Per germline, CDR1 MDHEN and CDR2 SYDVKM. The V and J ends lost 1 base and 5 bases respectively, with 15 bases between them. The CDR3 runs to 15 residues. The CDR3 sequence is CASSLSQGLRNEQYF. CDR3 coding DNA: TGTGCCAGCAGTTTATCCCAGGGCTTGAGAAACGAGCAGTACTTC.

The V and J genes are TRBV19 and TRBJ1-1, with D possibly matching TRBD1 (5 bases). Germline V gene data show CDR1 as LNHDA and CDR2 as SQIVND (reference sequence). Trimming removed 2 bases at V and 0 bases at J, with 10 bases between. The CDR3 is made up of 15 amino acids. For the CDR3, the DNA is TGTGCCAGTAGTATATCAGGGAAAATGAACACTGAAGCTTTCTTT. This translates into CASSISGKMNTEAFF.

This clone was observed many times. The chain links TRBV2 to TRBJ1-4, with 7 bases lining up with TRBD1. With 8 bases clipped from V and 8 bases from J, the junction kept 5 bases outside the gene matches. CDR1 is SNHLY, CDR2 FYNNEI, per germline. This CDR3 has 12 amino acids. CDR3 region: CASAGDSEKLFF. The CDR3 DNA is TGTGCCAGCGCCGGGGACAGCGAAAAACTGTTTTTT.

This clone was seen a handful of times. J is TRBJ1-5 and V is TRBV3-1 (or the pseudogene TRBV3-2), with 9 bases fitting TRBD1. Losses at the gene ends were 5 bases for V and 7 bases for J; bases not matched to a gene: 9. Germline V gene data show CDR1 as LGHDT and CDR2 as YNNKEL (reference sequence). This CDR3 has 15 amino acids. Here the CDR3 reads CASSLGQGIWQPQHF. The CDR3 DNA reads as TGTGCCAGCAGCTTGGGACAGGGAATATGGCAGCCCCAGCATTTT.

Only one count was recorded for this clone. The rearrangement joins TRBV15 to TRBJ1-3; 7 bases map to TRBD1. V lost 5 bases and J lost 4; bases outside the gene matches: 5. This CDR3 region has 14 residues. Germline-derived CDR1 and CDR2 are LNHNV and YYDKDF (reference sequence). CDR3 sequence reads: CATSPRDRGNTIYF. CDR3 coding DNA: TGTGCCACCAGCCCCCGGGACAGAGGAAACACCATATATTTT.

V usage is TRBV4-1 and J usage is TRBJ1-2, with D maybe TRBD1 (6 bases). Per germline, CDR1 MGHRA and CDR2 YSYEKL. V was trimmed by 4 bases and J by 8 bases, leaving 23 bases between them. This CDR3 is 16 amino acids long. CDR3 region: CASSLPRTGQLWGYTF. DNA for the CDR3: TGCGCCAGCAGCCTCCCCCGGACGGGACAACTATGGGGCTACACCTTC.

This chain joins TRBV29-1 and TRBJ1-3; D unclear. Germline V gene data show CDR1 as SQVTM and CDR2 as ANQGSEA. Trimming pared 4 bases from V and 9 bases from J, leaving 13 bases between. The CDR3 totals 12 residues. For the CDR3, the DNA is TGCAGCGTTGGCACGGGAGGCGCCACCATATATTTT. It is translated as CSVGTGGATIYF.

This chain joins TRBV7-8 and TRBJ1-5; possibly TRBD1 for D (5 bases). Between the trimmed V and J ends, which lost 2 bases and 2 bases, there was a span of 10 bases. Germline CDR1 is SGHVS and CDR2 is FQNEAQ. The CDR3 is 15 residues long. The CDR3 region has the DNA TGTGCCAGCAGCTTACAGGGTCGGGGCAATCAGCCCCAGCATTTT. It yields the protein CASSLQGRGNQPQHF.

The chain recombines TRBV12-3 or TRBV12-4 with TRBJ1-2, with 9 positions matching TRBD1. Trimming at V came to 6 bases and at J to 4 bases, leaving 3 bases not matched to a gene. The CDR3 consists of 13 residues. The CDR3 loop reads CASRRTGVYGYTF. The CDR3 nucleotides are TGTGCCAGCAGAAGGACAGGGGTCTATGGCTACACCTTC.

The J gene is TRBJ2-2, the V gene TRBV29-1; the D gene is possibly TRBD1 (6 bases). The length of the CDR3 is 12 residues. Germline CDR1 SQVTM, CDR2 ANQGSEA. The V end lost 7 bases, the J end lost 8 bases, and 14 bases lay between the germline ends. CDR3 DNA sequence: TGCAGCGCTCACAGGGTTTCTGGGGAGCTGTTTTTT. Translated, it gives CSAHRVSGELFF.

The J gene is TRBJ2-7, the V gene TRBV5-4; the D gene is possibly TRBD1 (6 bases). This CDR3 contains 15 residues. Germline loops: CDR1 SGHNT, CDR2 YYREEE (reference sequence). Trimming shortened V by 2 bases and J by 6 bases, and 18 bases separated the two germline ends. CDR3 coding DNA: TGTGCCAGCAGCTTCGGACCCGAGGGGGAGTTCGAGCAGTACTTC. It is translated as CASSFGPEGEFEQYF.

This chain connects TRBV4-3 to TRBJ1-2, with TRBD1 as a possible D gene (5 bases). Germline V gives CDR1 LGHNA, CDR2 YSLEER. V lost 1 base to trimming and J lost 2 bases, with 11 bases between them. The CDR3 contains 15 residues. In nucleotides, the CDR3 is TGCGCCAGCAGCCAAGGGAGTCGGACAAACTATGGCTACACCTTC. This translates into CASSQGSRTNYGYTF.

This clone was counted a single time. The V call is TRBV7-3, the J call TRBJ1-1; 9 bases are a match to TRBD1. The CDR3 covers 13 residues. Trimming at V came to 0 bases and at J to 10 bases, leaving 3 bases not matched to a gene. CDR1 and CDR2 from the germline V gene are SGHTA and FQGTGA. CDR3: CASSLTNRGLAFF. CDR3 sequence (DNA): TGTGCCAGCAGCTTAACGAACAGGGGGCTAGCTTTCTTT.

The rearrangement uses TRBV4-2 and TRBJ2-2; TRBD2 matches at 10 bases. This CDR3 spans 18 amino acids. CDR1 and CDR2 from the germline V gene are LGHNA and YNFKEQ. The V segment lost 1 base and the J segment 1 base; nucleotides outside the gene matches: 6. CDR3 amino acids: CASSQGTSGAMNTGELFF. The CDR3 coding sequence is TGTGCCAGCAGCCAAGGTACTAGCGGGGCCATGAACACCGGGGAGCTGTTTTTT.

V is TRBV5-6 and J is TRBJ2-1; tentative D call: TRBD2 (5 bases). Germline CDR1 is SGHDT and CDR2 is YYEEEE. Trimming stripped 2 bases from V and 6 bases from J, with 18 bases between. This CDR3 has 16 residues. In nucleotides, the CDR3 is TGTGCCAGCAGCTTTCCCCGGGTAAGCCGGGGCAATGAGCAGTTCTTC. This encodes CASSFPRVSRGNEQFF. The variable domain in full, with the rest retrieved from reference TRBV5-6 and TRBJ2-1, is DAGVTQSPTHLIKTRGQQVTLRCSPKSGHDTVSWYQQALGQGPQFIFQYYEEEERQRGNFPDRFSGHQFPNYSSELNVNALLLGDSALYLCASSFPRVSRGNEQFFGPGTRLTVL.

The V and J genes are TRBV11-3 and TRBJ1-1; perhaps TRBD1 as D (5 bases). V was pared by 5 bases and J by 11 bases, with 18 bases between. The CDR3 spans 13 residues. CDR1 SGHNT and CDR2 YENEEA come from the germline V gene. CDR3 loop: CASSGSGLGRAFF. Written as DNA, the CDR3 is TGTGCCAGCAGCGGATCTGGTTTGGGGCGGGCTTTCTTT.